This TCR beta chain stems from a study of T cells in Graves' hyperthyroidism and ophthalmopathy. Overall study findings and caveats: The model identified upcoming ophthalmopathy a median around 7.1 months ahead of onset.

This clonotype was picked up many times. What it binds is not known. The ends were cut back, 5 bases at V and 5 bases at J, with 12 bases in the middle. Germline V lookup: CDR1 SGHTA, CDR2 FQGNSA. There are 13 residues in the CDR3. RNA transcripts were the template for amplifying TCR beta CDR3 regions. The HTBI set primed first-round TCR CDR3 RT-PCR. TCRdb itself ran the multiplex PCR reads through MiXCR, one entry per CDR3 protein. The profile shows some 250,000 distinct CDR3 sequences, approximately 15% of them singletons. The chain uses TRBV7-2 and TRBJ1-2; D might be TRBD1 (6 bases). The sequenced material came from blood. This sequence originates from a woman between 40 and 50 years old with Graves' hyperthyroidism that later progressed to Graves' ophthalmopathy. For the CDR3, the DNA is TGTGCCAGCAGCCGACAGGTTCAGTATGGCTACACCTTC. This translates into CASSRQVQYGYTF.